The entry that follows covers one T cell receptor beta chain sequence. Its antigen is unidentified. This entry is derived from a study of memory CD4+ T cells and cytomegalovirus serostatus. Profiling relied on immunoSEQ multiplex PCR, and the TCRdb table lists in-frame clones only, not all of them. In the table there are approximately 40,000 clones, 76% of which are singletons. CDR1 is MNHEY and CDR2 is SMNVEV in the germline V gene (reference sequence). The CDR3 is made up of 12 amino acids. V was cut by 4 bases and J by 6 bases, with 10 bases left in between. Study-wide results and limits: CD4+ memory repertoires contained about two fifths of the roughly 160 reported CMV TCRbeta sequences.

Single viable CD3+CD4+CD8-CD45RO+ cells were sorted as the memory CD4+ T cells. This clonotype originated in an adult in good health and CMV-seronegative. The sequencing input was memory CD4+ T cells from blood. This chain joins TRBV27 and TRBJ2-7; D not certain. The CDR3 is CASSYRSSEQYF. In DNA, the CDR3 is TGTGCCAGCAGTTATCGTTCAAGCGAGCAGTACTTC.